Listed below are T cell receptor beta chains from one sample, sequenced in a study of type 1 regulatory T cells. TCRdb used MiXCR to reprocess the reads, holding one entry per CDR3 protein. This sample has around 88,000 distinct CDR3 sequences, with around a third found just once. Sequenced input: CD4+ T cells, either the whole sample or a sorted fraction (not recorded which). The origin of the receptors is a human donor in good health. The CDR3 runs from the conserved cysteine through the conserved F or W. A D gene is named only where the DNA matches it firmly. Only part of the rows carry a size: once, few, many, or a class if the clone is expanded.

>NA|TRBV29-1|NA|TRBJ2-5
TGCAGCGGGCGAGCTAGTAAGATGGAGACCCAGTACTTC
CSGRASKMETQYF
>NA|TRBV20-1|NA|TRBJ2-5
TGCAGTGCTCGAGTCTCCGGGACCTTAGAGACCCAGTACTTC
CSARVSGTLETQYF
>NA|TRBV30|few|TRBJ1-3
TGTGCCTGGAGAGGAGAGATGGGAAACACCATATATTTT
CAWRGEMGNTIYF
>NA|TRBV5-1|few|TRBJ2-5
TGCGCCAGCAGTTGGGACCAAGAGACCCAGTACTTC
CASSWDQETQYF
>NA|TRBV28|NA|TRBJ2-1
TGTGCCAGCGCCCCGAGGGATGGGAAGGATGAGCAGTTCTTC
CASAPRDGKDEQFF
>NA|TRBV5-6|NA|TRBJ2-1
TGTGCCAGCAGCTTGGGGCCGTTTTACAATGAGCAGTTCTTC
CASSLGPFYNEQFF
>TRBD2|TRBV20-1|NA|TRBJ2-3
TGCAGTGTCGGACTAGCGGGAGGAGATACGCAGTATTTT
CSVGLAGGDTQYF
>TRBD2|TRBV7-9|NA|TRBJ2-3
TGTGCCAGCAGCCCGAGCGGGAGCGGTTTCACAGATACGCAGTATTTT
CASSPSGSGFTDTQYF
>TRBD1|TRBV20-1|NA|TRBJ2-5
TGCAGTGCTAGGACAGGGATCCAAGAGACCCAGTACTTC
CSARTGIQETQYF
>TRBD1|TRBV7-2|NA|TRBJ2-1
TGTGCCAGCAGCTTACTGGGACAGGGCTACAATGAGCAGTTCTTC
CASSLLGQGYNEQFF
>NA|TRBV20-1|NA|TRBJ1-2
TGCAGTGCTGGCCCCAGACAAACTAATGGCTACACCTTC
CSAGPRQTNGYTF
>NA|TRBV13|NA|TRBJ2-7
TGTGCCAGCAGCTTGACTACGGTGAGAGGCGAGCAGTACTTC
CASSLTTVRGEQYF
>TRBD1|TRBV20-1|few|TRBJ2-4
TGCAGTGCTAGAAAGACAGGGGTGTCCAAAAACATTCAGTACTTC
CSARKTGVSKNIQYF
>NA|TRBV20-1|NA|TRBJ2-7
TGCAGTGCCCATAAGGGAGGACAGGCCCCGGGCGAGCAGTACTTC
CSAHKGGQAPGEQYF
>NA|TRBV20-1|NA|TRBJ1-4
TGCAGTGCTAAACCGGCCTTAACTAATGAAAAACTGTTTTTT
CSAKPALTNEKLFF
>NA|TRBV11-1|once|TRBJ1-1
TGTGCCGGCAGACGAGGGACTGAAGCTTTCTTT
CAGRRGTEAFF
>NA|TRBV11-2|few|TRBJ2-2
TGTGCCAGCAGCTTAGGCAGGGGAGGAACCGGGGAGCTGTTTTTT
CASSLGRGGTGELFF
>NA|TRBV3-1|many|TRBJ2-1
TGTGCCAGCAGCCAAGGATATTCGTCCAATGAGCAGTTCTTC
CASSQGYSSNEQFF
>TRBD2|TRBV10-2|few|TRBJ2-7
TGCGCCAGCAGTGAGTCGCGGACTAGCGGACGGTGGGAGGGGGAGCAGTACTTC
CASSESRTSGRWEGEQYF
>NA|TRBV15|NA|TRBJ1-4
TGTGCCACCAGCAGAGAGGGCCCCGCTAATGAAAAACTGTTTTTT
CATSREGPANEKLFF
>NA|TRBV6-6|NA|TRBJ2-7
TGTGCCAGCAGTTACGACGTCTACGAGCAGTACTTC
CASSYDVYEQYF
>NA|TRBV29-1|NA|TRBJ2-5
TGCAGCGTACCTTCACTAGAGACCCAGTACTTC
CSVPSLETQYF
>TRBD2|TRBV5-5|NA|TRBJ2-2
TGTGCCAGCAGCTCTTGGAGCGGGAGGATGGGCGGGGAGCTGTTTTTT
CASSSWSGRMGGELFF
>TRBD1|TRBV29-1|NA|TRBJ2-1
TGCAGCGGTGAATTAGGGTGGACAGGGGTGAGTAATGAGCAGTTCTTC
CSGELGWTGVSNEQFF
>NA|TRBV12-3/TRBV12-4|NA|TRBJ2-1
TGTGCCAGCAAAAGGAACCCATCCTACAATGAGCAGTTCTTC
CASKRNPSYNEQFF
>TRBD1|TRBV11-2|NA|TRBJ2-2
TGTGCCAGCAGCAGACGCCGGGACAGCCTGAACACCGGGGAGCTGTTTTTT
CASSRRRDSLNTGELFF
>TRBD1|TRBV18|few|TRBJ2-7
TGTGCCAGCTCACCTCGACAGGGAAGAGTCACCTACGAGCAGTACTTC
CASSPRQGRVTYEQYF
>NA|TRBV24-1|few|TRBJ2-7
TGTGCCACCAGTGAGACAACCACCTACGAGCAGTACTTC
CATSETTTYEQYF
>NA|TRBV9|NA|TRBJ2-1
TGTGCCAGCAGCGGGCAGGGGCTTAGTCCCAATGAGCAGTTCTTC
CASSGQGLSPNEQFF